The 20 T cell receptor beta chains presented below share a single source sample, sequenced in a study of blood T cells in healthy people across ages. Through a sample-barcoded 5' primer and a J-beta primer mix, a second PCR was run for 7 to 11 cycles. Using its own MiXCR run on the 5' RACE reads, TCRdb lists one record per CDR3 protein. Of 1.5 million to 2 million distinct CDR3 sequences detected, approximately 28% appear once; the ten largest clones hold about 7.7%. The source material was blood. These receptors came from a young woman in good health.

The table lists this clonotype with a few counts. The chain uses TRBV2 and TRBJ2-5, with 15 nucleotides matching TRBD2. Germline V gives CDR1 SNHLY, CDR2 FYNNEI. There are 18 residues in the CDR3. With 6 bases clipped from V and 2 bases from J, the junction kept 10 bases outside the gene matches. The CDR3 is CASSDGLAGGRGQETQYF. CDR3 in DNA: TGTGCCAGCAGCGACGGACTAGCGGGGGGGAGGGGGCAAGAGACCCAGTACTTC.

This clonotype was detected many times. This chain uses TRBV5-1 with TRBJ2-5; D tentatively fits TRBD1 or TRBD2 (5 bases each). The CDR3 totals 15 residues. V dropped 2 bases and J dropped 2 bases, with 13 bases sitting between them. Germline values: CDR1 SGHRS, CDR2 YFSETQ. This CDR3 reads CASSLDSGEQETQYF. The CDR3 DNA reads TGCGCCAGCAGCTTAGACAGCGGTGAACAAGAGACCCAGTACTTC.

The V call is TRBV29-1, the J call TRBJ2-7, with D perhaps TRBD1 (5 bases). Germline CDR1 SQVTM, CDR2 ANQGSEA. There are 16 residues in the CDR3. V was cut by 1 base and J by 9 bases, with 25 bases left in between. For the CDR3, the DNA is TGCAGCGTTGAAGGGGGCGTGCGCGCCTCCTACAATGTGCAGTACTTC. As protein: CSVEGGVRASYNVQYF.

A word on this clonotype: A read error may be the cause here, since a much bigger clone is one base away. This sequence joins TRBV12-3 or TRBV12-4 and TRBJ1-2; weak D call: TRBD1 (5 bases). The CDR3 consists of 15 residues. V was pared by 3 bases and J by 5 bases, with 16 bases between. DNA of the CDR3: TGTGCCAGCAGTTTGGGACCTACGGAACGATATGGCTACACCTTC. It translates to CASSLGPTERYGYTF.

The rearrangement links TRBV12-3 or TRBV12-4 to TRBJ2-5, with 7 bases identical to TRBD1. V gave up 5 bases and J gave up 2 bases; unmatched junction bases: 8. The CDR3 extends over 15 amino acids. CDR3 nucleotide sequence: TGTGCCAGCAGTCTCAGGGGGAGCGTACAAGAGACCCAGTACTTC. Translating it yields CASSLRGSVQETQYF.

The gene calls are TRBV7-2 and TRBJ2-4; D not certain. This CDR3 is built from 14 residues. V lost 0 bases and J lost 1, with 4 bases in between. Per germline, CDR1 SGHTA and CDR2 FQGNSA. CDR3 region: CASSLAQAKNIQYF. The DNA of the CDR3 is TGTGCCAGCAGCTTAGCACAGGCCAAAAACATTCAGTACTTC.

This clonotype appeared a single time. The rearrangement joins TRBV20-1 to TRBJ2-1; 10 bases agree with TRBD1. Germline loops: CDR1 DFQATT, CDR2 SNEGSKA (reference sequence). The CDR3 covers 17 residues. Trimming at V came to 2 bases and at J to 5 bases, leaving 12 bases not matched to a gene. In nucleotides, the CDR3 is TGCAGTGCTAGATTCCCGGGACAGGGGACGCTTGACAATGAGCAGTTCTTC. It codes for CSARFPGQGTLDNEQFF.

The chain couples TRBV12-3 or TRBV12-4 to TRBJ1-5, with no clear D. V was trimmed by 4 bases and J by 4 bases, leaving 8 bases between them. This CDR3 has 13 residues. The CDR3 nucleotides are TGTGCCAGCAGTTCCTTTCTTAATCAGCCCCAGCATTTT. Translating it yields CASSSFLNQPQHF.

This clonotype has a count of ten or more. The J gene is TRBJ2-7, the V gene TRBV6-6; D possibly uses TRBD1 or TRBD2 (5 bases each). There are 16 residues in the CDR3. With 0 bases removed from V and 0 bases from J, the gap between germline ends came to 12 bases. Germline V gene lookup returns CDR1 MNHNY and CDR2 SVGAGI (reference sequence). The DNA of the CDR3 is TGTGCCAGCAGTTACTCGACGGCAGGGACCTCCTACGAGCAGTACTTC. Residues: CASSYSTAGTSYEQYF.

The table lists this clonotype with a few counts. A junction boundary mismatches the germline segment, possibly from a read error. The CDR3 protein is CAGSQDPLAGGYNEQFF. DNA for the CDR3: TGTGCCGGCAGCCAAGATCCGCTAGCGGGGGGGTACAATGAGCAGTTCTTC. This chain uses TRBV4-2 with TRBJ2-1, with 12 bases that match TRBD2. CDR1 is LGHNA and CDR2 is YNFKEQ in the germline V gene. The CDR3 sequence is 17 residues long.

The rearrangement links TRBV3-1 to TRBJ2-5; 7 bases align to TRBD1. CDR3 size: 15 residues. Trimming took 1 base from V and 4 from J; bases not matched to a gene: 6. CDR1 and CDR2 (germline): LGHDT, YNNKEL (reference sequence). The CDR3 sequence: CASSQVGTEVETQYF. The CDR3 DNA reads as TGTGCCAGCAGCCAAGTGGGGACAGAGGTAGAGACCCAGTACTTC.

In its sample, this clonotype was seen a few times. The chain carries TRBV2 and TRBJ2-4; D gene ambiguous. In germline, CDR1 is SNHLY, CDR2 FYNNEI. Trimming stripped 3 bases from V and 9 bases from J, with 12 bases between. The CDR3 is 13 amino acids. CDR3 loop: CASSDQGQSIQYF. The DNA for the CDR3 is TGTGCCAGCAGTGACCAAGGCCAGTCCATTCAGTACTTC. The full variable domain, with the rest looked up from reference TRBV2 and TRBJ2-4, is EPEVTQTPSHQVTQMGQEVILRCVPISNHLYFYWYRQILGQKVEFLVSFYNNEISEKSEIFDDQFSVERPDGSNFTLKIRSTKLEDSAMYFCASSDQGQSIQYFGAGTRLSVL.

Comments on this clonotype: At one end the junction does not follow the germline gene, possibly because of a read error. In DNA form, the CDR3 reads TGTACCAGCAGTTATCCCCCGGGACCAGCGTCCTACGAGCAGTACTTC. This sequence encodes CTSSYPPGPASYEQYF. This chain connects TRBV6-2 or TRBV6-3 to TRBJ2-7; TRBD1 or TRBD2 may be the D gene (5 bases each). Germline CDR1 and CDR2: MNHEY and SVGEGT. The CDR3 covers 16 residues.

The CDR3 DNA follows: TGCGCCAGCAGGCCCCATGACAGGGGCGGCGGGGAGCTGTTTTTT. Protein: CASRPHDRGGGELFF. The chain is built from TRBV5-1 and TRBJ2-2; 8 nucleotides align to TRBD1. V trimming: 5 bases; J trimming: 7 bases; junction bases outside the gene matches: 10. The CDR3 is 15 amino acids. Germline V CDR1 and CDR2: SGHRS, YFSETQ.

This rearrangement joins TRBV18 to TRBJ1-1, with 7 bases matching TRBD1. The CDR3 is 14 residues long. Per the germline V gene, CDR1 is KGHSH and CDR2 is LQKENI. Germline trimming cut 6 bases from V and 0 bases from J; bases unmatched to any gene: 4. The CDR3 spells CASSGQAVNTEAFF. CDR3 DNA sequence: TGTGCCAGCTCCGGACAGGCGGTGAACACTGAAGCTTTCTTT.

In the case of this clonotype: One end of the junction is discordant with germline, which a read error may explain. The V call is TRBV5-1, the J call TRBJ2-1, with 7 nucleotides matching TRBD2. The CDR3 extends over 20 amino acids. The V gene's germline CDR1 is SGHRS and CDR2 YFSETQ. CDR3 loop: CASSFEGMHSGLITDNGQFF. The DNA of the CDR3 is TGCGCCAGCAGCTTTGAGGGGATGCATAGCGGGCTGATCACTGACAATGGGCAGTTCTTC.

The V gene is TRBV20-1, the J gene TRBJ2-1; TRBD2 matches 7 bases. The CDR3 has 15 residues. V shed 2 bases, J shed 7 bases, and the junction held 11 bases outside the gene matches. In germline, CDR1 is DFQATT, CDR2 SNEGSKA (reference sequence). CDR3 loop: CSARSSRGVLNEQFF. Written as DNA, the CDR3 is TGCAGTGCTAGATCGAGTCGGGGGGTCCTGAATGAGCAGTTCTTC.

The chain employs TRBV6-5 and TRBJ1-2, with a possible D match to TRBD1 (5 bases). This CDR3 is built from 14 residues. Germline values: CDR1 MNHEY, CDR2 SVGAGI. The V end lost 7 bases, the J end lost 6 bases, and 18 bases lay between the germline ends. DNA for the CDR3: TGTGCCAGCACCGCCTGGAGGGGTAGTGATGGCTACACCTTC. Protein sequence: CASTAWRGSDGYTF.

This chain connects TRBV7-2 to TRBJ2-5, with TRBD2 matching over 14 bases. Germline CDR1 SGHTA, CDR2 FQGNSA. This CDR3 has 15 residues. The J segment lost 11 bases and the V segment lost 5 bases, leaving 10 bases of the junction unmatched. The CDR3 nucleotides read TGTGCCAGCAGCCTCGGGACTAGCGGGAGTTTCGCGCAGTACTTC. It encodes CASSLGTSGSFAQYF.

This chain uses TRBV7-3 with TRBJ2-1; D may be TRBD2 (5 bases). The V end lost 4 bases, the J end lost 6 bases, and 13 bases lay between the germline ends. The CDR3 is 14 residues long. Per the germline V gene, CDR1 is SGHTA and CDR2 is FQGTGA. The CDR3 bases are TGTGCCAGCAGCTCGTCTCGGGGAAGCAATGAGCAGTTCTTC. It codes for CASSSSRGSNEQFF.